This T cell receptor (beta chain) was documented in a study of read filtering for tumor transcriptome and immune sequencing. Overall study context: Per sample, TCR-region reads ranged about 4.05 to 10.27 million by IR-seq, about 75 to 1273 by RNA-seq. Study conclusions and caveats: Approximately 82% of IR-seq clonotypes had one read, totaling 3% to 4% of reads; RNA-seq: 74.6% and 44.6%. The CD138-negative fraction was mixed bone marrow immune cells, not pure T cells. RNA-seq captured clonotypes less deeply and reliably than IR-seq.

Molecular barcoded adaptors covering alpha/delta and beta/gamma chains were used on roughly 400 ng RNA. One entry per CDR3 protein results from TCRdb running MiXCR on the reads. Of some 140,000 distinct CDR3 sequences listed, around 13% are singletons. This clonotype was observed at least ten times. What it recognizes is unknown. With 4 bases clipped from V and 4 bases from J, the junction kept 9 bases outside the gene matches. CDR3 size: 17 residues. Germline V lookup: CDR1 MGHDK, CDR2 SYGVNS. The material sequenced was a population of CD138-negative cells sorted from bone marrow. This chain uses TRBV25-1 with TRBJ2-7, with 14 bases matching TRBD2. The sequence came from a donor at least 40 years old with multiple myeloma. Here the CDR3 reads CASSVPPGTSGSYEQYF. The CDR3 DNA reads TGTGCCAGCAGTGTTCCCCCGGGGACTAGCGGGAGTTACGAGCAGTACTTC.